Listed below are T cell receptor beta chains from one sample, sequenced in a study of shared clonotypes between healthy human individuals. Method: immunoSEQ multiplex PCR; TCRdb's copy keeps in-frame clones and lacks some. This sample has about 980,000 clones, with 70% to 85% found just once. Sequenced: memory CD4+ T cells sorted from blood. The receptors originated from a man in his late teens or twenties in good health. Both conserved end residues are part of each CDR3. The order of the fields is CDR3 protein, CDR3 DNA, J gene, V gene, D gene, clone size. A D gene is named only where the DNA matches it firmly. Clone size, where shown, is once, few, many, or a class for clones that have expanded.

CASSQREGETQYF | TGCGCCAGCAGCCAGAGGGAGGGAGAGACCCAGTACTTC | TRBJ2-5 | TRBV4-3 | TRBD2 | NA
CATSRPGLGGYGQYF | TGTGCCACCAGCAGACCGGGACTAGGGGGGTACGGGCAGTACTTC | TRBJ2-7 | TRBV15 | TRBD2 | NA
CASSPPRGRNTGELFF | TGCGCCAGCAGCCCCCCCCGGGGGAGGAACACCGGGGAGCTGTTTTTT | TRBJ2-2 | TRBV4-1 | NA | once
CASSPPGTLRGNTIYF | TGTGCCAGCTCACCCCCCGGGACATTGAGGGGAAACACCATATATTTT | TRBJ1-3 | TRBV18 | NA | once
CASSEWAGIAKNIQYF | TGCGCCAGCAGTGAGTGGGCAGGTATAGCCAAAAACATTCAGTACTTC | TRBJ2-4 | TRBV10-1 | NA | NA
CASRTSGGAYNEQFF | TGTGCCAGCAGGACCAGCGGGGGGGCCTACAATGAGCAGTTCTTC | TRBJ2-1 | TRBV7-2 | TRBD2 | NA
CASSPDGGTEAFF | TGTGCCAGCTCACCAGATGGGGGGACTGAAGCTTTCTTT | TRBJ1-1 | TRBV18 | NA | NA
CASSQLNMGFQETQYF | TGCGCCAGCAGCCAACTCAATATGGGGTTCCAAGAGACCCAGTACTTC | TRBJ2-5 | TRBV4-1 | NA | NA
CASSQRGGEGTIYF | TGTGCCAGCAGCCAGAGGGGGGGCGAAGGGACCATATATTTT | TRBJ1-3 | TRBV9 | NA | NA
CASRQLTNTEAFF | TGTGCCAGCAGACAACTCACGAACACTGAAGCTTTCTTT | TRBJ1-1 | TRBV27 | NA | NA
CASSPPTGTGGRRNTEAFF | TGTGCCAGCTCACCACCGACCGGGACAGGGGGCCGGCGGAACACTGAAGCTTTCTTT | TRBJ1-1 | TRBV18 | TRBD1 | NA
CATSRYGQNLYEQYF | TGTGCCACCAGCAGATATGGACAAAACCTCTACGAGCAGTACTTC | TRBJ2-7 | TRBV15 | NA | NA
CASITPGAPDEQFF | TGCGCCAGCATCACTCCAGGGGCACCTGATGAGCAGTTCTTC | TRBJ2-1 | TRBV10-1 | NA | NA
CASSLAGVSGANVLTF | TGTGCCAGCAGCTTGGCGGGGGTCTCTGGGGCCAACGTCCTGACTTTC | TRBJ2-6 | TRBV5-6 | NA | NA
CASRPGLAGGPTYEQYF | TGTGCCAGCAGACCGGGACTAGCGGGAGGGCCCACCTACGAGCAGTACTTC | TRBJ2-7 | TRBV27 | TRBD2 | NA
CASSYRTGVEYEQYF | TGTGCCAGCAGCTACCGGACAGGAGTCGAATACGAGCAGTACTTC | TRBJ2-7 | TRBV7-2 | TRBD1 | once
CASSLYRGTEAFF | TGTGCCAGCAGTTTGTATAGGGGCACTGAAGCTTTCTTT | TRBJ1-1 | TRBV27 | NA | NA
CAWINGGAYNEQFF | TGTGCCTGGATAAACGGGGGGGCCTACAATGAGCAGTTCTTC | TRBJ2-1 | TRBV30 | TRBD2 | NA
CASSYYGRENQPQHF | TGTGCCAGCAGTTACTACGGGAGGGAGAATCAGCCCCAGCATTTT | TRBJ1-5 | TRBV6-6 | NA | NA
CAWSGGQGMAKNIQYF | TGTGCCTGGAGTGGAGGACAGGGGATGGCCAAAAACATTCAGTACTTC | TRBJ2-4 | TRBV30 | TRBD1 | NA
CASSQDASFSPYEQYF | TGCGCCAGCAGCCAAGATGCCAGCTTCTCACCCTACGAGCAGTACTTC | TRBJ2-7 | TRBV4-1 | NA | NA
CASIGEGRRTEQYF | TGTGCCAGCATTGGTGAGGGTCGGCGAACCGAGCAGTACTTC | TRBJ2-7 | TRBV28 | NA | NA
CASSPDRGSVVGYTF | TGTGCCAGTAGTCCGGACAGGGGTTCCGTGGTTGGCTACACCTTC | TRBJ1-2 | TRBV19 | TRBD1 | NA
CASSYMQGAAEAFF | TGTGCCAGCAGTTATATGCAGGGGGCTGCTGAAGCTTTCTTT | TRBJ1-1 | TRBV6-5 | TRBD1 | NA
CASTSDRSSNQPQHF | TGTGCCAGCACCTCGGACAGGTCGAGCAATCAGCCCCAGCATTTT | TRBJ1-5 | TRBV28 | TRBD1 | NA
CASSPSGGTSYGYTF | TGCGCCAGCAGCCCTTCTGGCGGGACAAGCTATGGCTACACCTTC | TRBJ1-2 | TRBV5-1 | NA | once
CAISTLQGGQPQHF | TGTGCCATCAGTACACTACAGGGGGGTCAGCCCCAGCATTTT | TRBJ1-5 | TRBV10-3 | TRBD1 | NA
CASSLGTALNTEAFF | TGTGCCAGCAGCTTGGGGACAGCCTTGAACACTGAAGCTTTCTTT | TRBJ1-1 | TRBV5-6 | NA | NA